This T cell receptor (beta chain) was identified during a study of blood T cell repertoires in COVID-19. Study details: COVID-19 samples, acute and convalescent, were from the United States, Italy and Spain.

Looked up from germline, CDR1 is LNHNV and CDR2 is YYDKDF (reference sequence). CDR3 length: 13 amino acids. After removal of 3 bases from V and 10 bases from J, the junction contained 4 bases not matched to a gene. Authors' processing steps: Estimated nucleated cell counts came from reference gene primer amplification. Sequenced by immunoSEQ multiplex PCR; TCRdb stores in-frame clones only, minus some. The V and J calls and clone size are taken from that table; D and trimming were inferred from the DNA. The table records 150,000 to 200,000 clones, more than 85% of them present only once. The specimen sequenced was peripheral blood. The V call is TRBV15, the J call TRBJ1-4; 8 nucleotides align to TRBD1. This TCR came from a man in his forties with active or convalescent COVID-19. CDR3 in DNA: TGTGCCACCAGCAGGATAGACAGGGGAAAACTGTTTTTT. This gives the protein CATSRIDRGKLFF. The complete variable domain, with remaining parts taken from reference TRBV15 and TRBJ1-4, reads DAMVIQNPRYQVTQFGKPVTLSCSQTLNHNVMYWYQQKSSQAPKLLFHYYDKDFNNEADTPDNFQSRRPNTSFCFLDIRSPGLGDTAMYLCATSRIDRGKLFFGSGTQLSVL.